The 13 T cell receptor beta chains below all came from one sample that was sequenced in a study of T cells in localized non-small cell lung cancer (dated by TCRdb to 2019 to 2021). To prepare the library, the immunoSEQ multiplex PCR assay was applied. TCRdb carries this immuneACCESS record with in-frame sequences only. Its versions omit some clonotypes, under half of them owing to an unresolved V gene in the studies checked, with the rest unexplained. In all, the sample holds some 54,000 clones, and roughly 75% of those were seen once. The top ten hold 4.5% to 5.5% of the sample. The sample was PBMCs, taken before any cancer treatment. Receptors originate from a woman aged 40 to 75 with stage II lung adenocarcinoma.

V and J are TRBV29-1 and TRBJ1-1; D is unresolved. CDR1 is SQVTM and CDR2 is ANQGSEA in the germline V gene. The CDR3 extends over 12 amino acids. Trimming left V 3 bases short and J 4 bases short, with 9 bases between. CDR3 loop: CSVDTPGTEAFF. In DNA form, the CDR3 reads TGCAGCGTTGATACCCCGGGCACTGAAGCTTTCTTT.

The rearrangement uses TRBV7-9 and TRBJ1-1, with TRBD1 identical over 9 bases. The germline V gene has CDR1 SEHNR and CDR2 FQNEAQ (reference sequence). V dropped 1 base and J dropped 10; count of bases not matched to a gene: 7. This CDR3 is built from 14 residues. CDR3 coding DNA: TGTGCCAGCAGCTTAGTTTGGGACAGGGTTGCAGCTTTCTTT. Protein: CASSLVWDRVAAFF.

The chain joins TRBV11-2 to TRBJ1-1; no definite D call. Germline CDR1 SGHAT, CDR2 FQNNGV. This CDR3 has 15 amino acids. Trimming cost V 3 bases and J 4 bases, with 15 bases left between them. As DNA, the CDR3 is TGTGCCAGCAGCTTCTGGGAGGGTAAGGCCACTGAAGCTTTCTTT. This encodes CASSFWEGKATEAFF.

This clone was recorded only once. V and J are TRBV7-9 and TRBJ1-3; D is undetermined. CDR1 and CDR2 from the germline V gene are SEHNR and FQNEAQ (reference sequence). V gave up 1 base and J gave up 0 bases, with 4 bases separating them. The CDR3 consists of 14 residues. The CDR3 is CASSLGGSGNTIYF. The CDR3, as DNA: TGTGCCAGCAGCTTAGGGGGCTCTGGAAACACCATATATTTT. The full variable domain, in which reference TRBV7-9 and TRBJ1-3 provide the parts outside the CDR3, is DTGVSQNPRHKITKRGQNVTFRCDPISEHNRLYWYRQTLGQGPEFLTYFQNEAQLEKSRLLSDRFSAERPKGSFSTLEIQRTEQGDSAMYLCASSLGGSGNTIYFGEGSWLTVV.

The CDR3 region is CAIRDRGSPLHF. DNA of the CDR3: TGTGCCATCCGGGACAGGGGTTCACCCCTCCACTTT. The V call is TRBV10-3, the J call TRBJ1-6, with 10 nucleotides matching TRBD1. V dropped 8 bases and J dropped 9; count of bases not matched to a gene: 1. Germline V gives CDR1 ENHRY, CDR2 SYGVKD. The CDR3 extends over 12 amino acids.

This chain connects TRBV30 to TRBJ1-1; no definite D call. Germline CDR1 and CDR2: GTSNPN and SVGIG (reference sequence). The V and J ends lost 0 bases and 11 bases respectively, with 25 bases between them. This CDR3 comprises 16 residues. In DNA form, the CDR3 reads TGTGCCTGGAGTGTACACGGGAAGCCGCTCGCGACCGGGGCTTTCTTT. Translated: CAWSVHGKPLATGAFF. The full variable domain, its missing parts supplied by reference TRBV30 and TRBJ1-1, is SQTIHQWPATLVQPVGSPLSLECTVEGTSNPNLYWYRQAAGRGLQLLFYSVGIGQISSEVPQNLSASRPQDRQFILSSKKLLLSDSGFYLCAWSVHGKPLATGAFFGQGTRLTVV.

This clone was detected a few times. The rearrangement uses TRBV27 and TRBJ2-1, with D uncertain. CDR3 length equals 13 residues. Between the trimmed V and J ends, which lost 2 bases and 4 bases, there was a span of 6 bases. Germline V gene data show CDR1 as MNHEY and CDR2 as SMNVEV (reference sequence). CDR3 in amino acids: CASSLQNYNEQFF. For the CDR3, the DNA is TGTGCCAGCAGTTTACAGAATTACAATGAGCAGTTCTTC.

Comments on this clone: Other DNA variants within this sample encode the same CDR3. The CDR3 reads CSVQENYGYTF. Here the CDR3 DNA reads TGCAGCGTCCAGGAAAACTATGGCTACACCTTC. The J gene is TRBJ1-2, the V gene TRBV29-1; D gene ambiguous. This CDR3 has 11 residues. Between the trimmed V and J ends, which lost 6 bases and 2 bases, there was a span of 7 bases. Per the germline V gene, CDR1 is SQVTM and CDR2 is ANQGSEA.

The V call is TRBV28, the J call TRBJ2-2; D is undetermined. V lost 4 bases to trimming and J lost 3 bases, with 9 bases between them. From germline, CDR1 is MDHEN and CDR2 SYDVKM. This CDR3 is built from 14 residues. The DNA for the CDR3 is TGTGCCAGCAGTTCTCCCGGCGACACCGGGGAGCTGTTTTTT. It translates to CASSSPGDTGELFF.

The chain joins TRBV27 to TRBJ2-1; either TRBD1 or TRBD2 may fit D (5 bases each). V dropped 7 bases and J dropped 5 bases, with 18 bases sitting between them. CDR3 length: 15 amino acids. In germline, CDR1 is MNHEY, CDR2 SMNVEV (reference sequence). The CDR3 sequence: CASTLGRVGDNEQFF. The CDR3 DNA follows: TGTGCCAGCACCCTGGGCAGGGTGGGAGACAATGAGCAGTTCTTC.

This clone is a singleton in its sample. The CDR3 DNA reads as TGTGCCAGCAGCTTAGCTCCGGGGGAGGTCTATGGCTACACCTTC. Residues: CASSLAPGEVYGYTF. The V and J genes are TRBV7-2 and TRBJ1-2, with D possibly being TRBD1 (5 bases). Germline V gene data show CDR1 as SGHTA and CDR2 as FQGNSA. CDR3 size: 15 residues. Trimming left V 0 bases short and J 4 bases short, with 12 bases between.

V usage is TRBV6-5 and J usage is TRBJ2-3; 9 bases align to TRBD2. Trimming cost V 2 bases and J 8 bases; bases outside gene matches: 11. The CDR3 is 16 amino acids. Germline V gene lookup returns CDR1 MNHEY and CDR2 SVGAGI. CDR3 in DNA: TGTGCCAGCAGTTACGCCCGCGGGGGGGCCCGCTTTACGCAGTATTTT. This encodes CASSYARGGARFTQYF.

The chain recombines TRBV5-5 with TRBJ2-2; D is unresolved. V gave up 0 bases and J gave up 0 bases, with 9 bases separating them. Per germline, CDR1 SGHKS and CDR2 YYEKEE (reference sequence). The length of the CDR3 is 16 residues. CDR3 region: CASSLGWSPNTGELFF. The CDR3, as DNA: TGTGCCAGCAGCTTGGGATGGTCCCCGAACACCGGGGAGCTGTTTTTT.